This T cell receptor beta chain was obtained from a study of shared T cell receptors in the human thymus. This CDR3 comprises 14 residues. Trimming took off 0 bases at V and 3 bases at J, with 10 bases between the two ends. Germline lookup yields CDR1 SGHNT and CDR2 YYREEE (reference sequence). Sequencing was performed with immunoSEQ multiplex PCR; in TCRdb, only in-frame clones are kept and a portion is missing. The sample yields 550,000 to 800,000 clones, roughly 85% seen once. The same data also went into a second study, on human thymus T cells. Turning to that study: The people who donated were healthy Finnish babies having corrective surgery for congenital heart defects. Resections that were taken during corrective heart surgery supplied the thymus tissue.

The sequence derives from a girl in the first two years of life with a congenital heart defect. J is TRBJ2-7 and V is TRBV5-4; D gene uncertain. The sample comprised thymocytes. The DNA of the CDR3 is TGTGCCAGCAGCTTGGCGTACGGAGACTACGAGCAGTACTTC. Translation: CASSLAYGDYEQYF.